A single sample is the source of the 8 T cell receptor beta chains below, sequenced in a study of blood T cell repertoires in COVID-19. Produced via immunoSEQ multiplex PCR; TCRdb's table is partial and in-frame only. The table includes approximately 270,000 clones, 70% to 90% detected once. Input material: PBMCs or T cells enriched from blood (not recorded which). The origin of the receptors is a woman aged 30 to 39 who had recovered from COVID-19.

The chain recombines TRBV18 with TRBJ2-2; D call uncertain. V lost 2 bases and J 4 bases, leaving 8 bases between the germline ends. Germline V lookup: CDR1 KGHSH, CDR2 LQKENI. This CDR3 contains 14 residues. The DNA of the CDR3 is TGTGCCAGCTCACCAAGGAGCTTCACCGGGGAGCTGTTTTTT. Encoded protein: CASSPRSFTGELFF. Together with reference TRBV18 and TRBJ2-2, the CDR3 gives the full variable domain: NAGVMQNPRHLVRRRGQEARLRCSPMKGHSHVYWYRQLPEEGLKFMVYLQKENIIDESGMPKERFSAEFPKEGPSILRIQQVVRGDSAAYFCASSPRSFTGELFFGEGSRLTVL.

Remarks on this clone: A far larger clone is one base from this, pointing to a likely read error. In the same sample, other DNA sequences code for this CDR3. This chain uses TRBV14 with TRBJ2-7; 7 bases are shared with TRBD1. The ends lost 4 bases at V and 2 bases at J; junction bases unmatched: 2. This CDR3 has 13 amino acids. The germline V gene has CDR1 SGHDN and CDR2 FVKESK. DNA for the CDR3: TGTGCCAGCAGCCCCGGACAGGCCTACGAGCAGTACTTC. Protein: CASSPGQAYEQYF.

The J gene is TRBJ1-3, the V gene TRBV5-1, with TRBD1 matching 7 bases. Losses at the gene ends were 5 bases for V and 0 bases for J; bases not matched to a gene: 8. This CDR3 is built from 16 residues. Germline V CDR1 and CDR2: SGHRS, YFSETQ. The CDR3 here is CASSSIQGYSGNTIYF. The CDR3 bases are TGCGCCAGCAGTTCAATACAGGGGTACTCTGGAAACACCATATATTTT.

CDR3 loop: CASERGFTDTQYF. For the CDR3, the DNA is TGTGCCAGCGAACGGGGGTTCACAGATACGCAGTATTTT. The rearrangement joins TRBV6-5 to TRBJ2-3, with D possibly matching TRBD2 (6 bases). CDR1 and CDR2 from the germline V gene are MNHEY and SVGAGI. With 8 bases removed from V and 2 bases from J, the gap between germline ends came to 11 bases. This CDR3 has 13 amino acids.

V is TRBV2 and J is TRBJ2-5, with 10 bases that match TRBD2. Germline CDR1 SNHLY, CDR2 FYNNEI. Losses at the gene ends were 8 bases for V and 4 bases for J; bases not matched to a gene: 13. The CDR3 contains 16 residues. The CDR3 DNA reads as TGTGCCAGCGTGTACGGCAGCGGGAGGGTTGGAGAGACCCAGTACTTC. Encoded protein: CASVYGSGRVGETQYF.

CDR3 sequence reads: CASSLGPRGTDTQYF. The CDR3 DNA sequence: TGTGCCAGCAGTTTAGGCCCGCGGGGCACAGATACGCAGTATTTT. The chain links TRBV28 to TRBJ2-3, with a weak D call TRBD2 (5 bases). Per the germline V gene, CDR1 is MDHEN and CDR2 is SYDVKM. CDR3 length: 15 amino acids. Trimming pared 2 bases from V and 1 base from J, leaving 10 bases between.

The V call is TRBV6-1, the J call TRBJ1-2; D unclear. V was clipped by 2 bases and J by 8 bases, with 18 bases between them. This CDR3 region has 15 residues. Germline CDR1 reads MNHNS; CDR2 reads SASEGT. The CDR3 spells CASSEIGLLSFGYTF. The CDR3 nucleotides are TGTGCCAGCAGTGAAATAGGACTCCTCTCGTTCGGCTACACCTTC.

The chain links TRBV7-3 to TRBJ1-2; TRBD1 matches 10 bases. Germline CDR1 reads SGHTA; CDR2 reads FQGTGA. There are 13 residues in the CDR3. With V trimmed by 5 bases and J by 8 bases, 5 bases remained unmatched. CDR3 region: CASSHGTGDGYTF. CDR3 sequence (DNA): TGTGCCAGCAGCCACGGGACAGGGGACGGCTACACCTTC.